Below are 11 T cell receptor beta chains sequenced from a single sample in a study of OX40 agonist ivuxolimab in advanced cancers. The method was immunoSEQ multiplex PCR; TCRdb's version includes in-frame clones alone and lacks a portion of them. The repertoire includes 20,000 to 25,000 clones, around 77% of them detected once, and more than 15% sits in the top ten. The starting material was CD4+ or CD8+ T cells sorted from blood, obtained in a trial of the OX40 agonist ivuxolimab. The source of these receptors is an adult with an advanced solid tumor such as melanoma, head and neck, liver or kidney cancer.

In this sample, this clone turned up a few times. This chain joins TRBV9 and TRBJ1-2, with TRBD1 as a possible D gene (6 bases). CDR1 SGDLS and CDR2 YYNGEE come from the germline V gene. This CDR3 is 15 amino acids long. V was shortened by 2 bases and J by 4 bases, with 15 bases between the two germline ends. The CDR3 here is CASSVEGEGFYGYTF. CDR3 nucleotides: TGTGCCAGCAGCGTTGAGGGGGAGGGATTCTATGGCTACACCTTC. Full variable domain (remainder filled in from reference TRBV9 and TRBJ1-2): DSGVTQTPKHLITATGQRVTLRCSPRSGDLSVYWYQQSLDQGLQFLIQYYNGEERAKGNILERFSAQQFPDLHSELNLSSLELGDSALYFCASSVEGEGFYGYTFGSGTRLTVV.

The chain carries TRBV7-2 and TRBJ1-2; 10 bases match TRBD1. The CDR3 length is 13 residues. V lost 5 bases, J lost 6 bases, and 3 bases stayed unmatched. Germline CDR1 and CDR2: SGHTA and FQGNSA. As DNA, the CDR3 is TGTGCCAGCAGCATTGGGACAGGGGATGGCTACACCTTC. This codes for CASSIGTGDGYTF.

The chain joins TRBV9 to TRBJ2-3; 9 nucleotides align to TRBD1. This CDR3 has 17 amino acids. The junction had 5 bases not matched to a gene; V was cut back by 0 bases and J by 0 bases. Germline V CDR1 and CDR2: SGDLS, YYNGEE. The CDR3 bases are TGTGCCAGCAGCGTAGTGCGAGGGACAGGGAGCACAGATACGCAGTATTTT. Protein sequence: CASSVVRGTGSTDTQYF.

The rearrangement joins TRBV12-5 to TRBJ1-1; D might be TRBD1 (5 bases). The CDR3 spans 14 residues. The V end was cut by 3 bases, the J end by 1 base, with 9 bases between. CDR1 is LGHNT and CDR2 is FRNRAP in the germline V gene. DNA of the CDR3: TGTGCTAGTGGTTTTGGGGACCCGAACACTGAAGCTTTCTTT. Translating gives CASGFGDPNTEAFF.

This rearrangement joins TRBV7-9 to TRBJ2-1, with TRBD1 as a possible D gene (6 bases). Deletions cut 5 bases from V and 7 bases from J, with 12 bases between. Per germline, CDR1 SEHNR and CDR2 FQNEAQ (reference sequence). The CDR3 totals 13 residues. This CDR3 reads CASSPNRENEQFF. The CDR3 nucleotides are TGTGCCAGCAGCCCGAACAGGGAAAATGAGCAGTTCTTC.

The chain combines TRBV6-5 with TRBJ1-2; D uncertain. V was cut by 4 bases and J by 3 bases, with 12 bases left in between. The CDR3 is made up of 14 amino acids. Germline loops: CDR1 MNHEY, CDR2 SVGAGI. CDR3 DNA: TGTGCCAGCAGTTTCCGTGACGCTTACTATGGCTACACCTTC. It translates to CASSFRDAYYGYTF.

This clone has a handful of counts. The rearrangement joins TRBV25-1 to TRBJ2-3; a weak D match, TRBD1 (6 bases). The CDR3 has 14 residues. CDR1 and CDR2 (germline): MGHDK, SYGVNS. The ends were cut back, 5 bases at V and 2 bases at J, with 11 bases in the middle. The CDR3 region is CASSPRDNTDTQYF. Written as DNA, the CDR3 is TGTGCCAGCAGTCCACGGGACAACACAGATACGCAGTATTTT.

The chain employs TRBV5-1 and TRBJ2-7, with D uncertain. V gave up 0 bases and J gave up 3 bases, with 10 bases separating them. Germline CDR1 is SGHRS and CDR2 is YFSETQ. This CDR3 has 14 amino acids. The DNA of the CDR3 is TGCGCCAGCAGCTTGGCCTCGGGCCACTACGAGCAGTACTTC. Its protein product is CASSLASGHYEQYF.

The sample holds a few counts of this clone. This chain links TRBV5-8 with TRBJ1-4, with TRBD1 as a possible D gene (6 bases). The germline V gene encodes CDR1 SGHTS and CDR2 YDEGEE. The V end was cut by 0 bases, the J end by 13 bases, with 7 bases between. CDR3 length equals 11 residues. CDR3 bases: TGTGCCAGCAGCTTGGGAGGGGGACTGTTTTTT. This gives the protein CASSLGGGLFF.

This clone was found once. This chain links TRBV30 with TRBJ1-2; 7 bases fit TRBD1. CDR1 and CDR2 from the germline V gene are GTSNPN and SVGIG (reference sequence). The J segment lost 6 bases and the V segment lost 5 bases, leaving 15 bases of the junction unmatched. CDR3 length equals 15 residues. CDR3 residues: CAWGAGDSGWNGYTF. For the CDR3, the DNA is TGTGCCTGGGGGGCAGGGGACAGTGGCTGGAATGGCTACACCTTC. The variable domain in full, with the rest retrieved from reference TRBV30 and TRBJ1-2, is SQTIHQWPATLVQPVGSPLSLECTVEGTSNPNLYWYRQAAGRGLQLLFYSVGIGQISSEVPQNLSASRPQDRQFILSSKKLLLSDSGFYLCAWGAGDSGWNGYTFGSGTRLTVV.

The V gene is TRBV27, the J gene TRBJ2-5, with a tentative D call TRBD1 (5 bases). The CDR3 is 14 residues long. Per germline, CDR1 MNHEY and CDR2 SMNVEV (reference sequence). V shed 5 bases and J shed 1 base, with 11 bases lying between them. This CDR3 is CASSPTAIQETQYF. The CDR3 bases are TGTGCCAGCAGTCCGACAGCTATCCAAGAGACCCAGTACTTC.